This T cell receptor beta chain emerged from a study of T cell responses to AZD1222 COVID-19 vaccine. Assay used: immunoSEQ multiplex PCR; TCRdb lists only in-frame clones, some missing. The sample lists 68,000 or so clones, about 90% occurring once. This CDR3 region has 14 residues. Between the trimmed V and J ends, which lost 2 bases and 4 bases, there was a span of 11 bases. Germline V lookup: CDR1 MDHEN, CDR2 SYDVKM. The chain joins TRBV28 to TRBJ1-1; D gene ambiguous. This TCR was recovered from an adult in good health. The input for sequencing was peripheral blood, taken on day 0 of AZD1222 vaccination. CDR3 DNA sequence: TGTGCCAGCAGTTTAGCCGGTTCCAGCACTGAAGCTTTCTTT. Translated, it gives CASSLAGSSTEAFF. The full variable domain, rest sourced from reference TRBV28 and TRBJ1-1, is DVKVTQSSRYLVKRTGEKVFLECVQDMDHENMFWYRQDPGLGLRLIYFSYDVKMKEKGDIPEGYSVSREKKERFSLILESASTNQTSMYLCASSLAGSSTEAFFGQGTRLTVV.